The present entry profiles one TCR beta chain with its context. The antigen is not known. The germline gives CDR1 KGHSH, CDR2 LQKENI. The V gene end was trimmed by 2 bases and the J gene end by 3 bases; junction bases not matched to a gene: 3. The CDR3 covers 14 residues. This specimen belongs to a study of vaccination and CD4 T cells after COVID-19. Whole-study context: Each convalescent patient was PCR positive for SARS-CoV-2 on nasal swab; nine or ten cases were mild and one severe.

Sequenced with the Oncomine TCR Beta short-read assay was DNA taken from cultured CD4+ T cells. TCRdb ran MiXCR on the PCR reads and lists one entry per CDR3 protein. Here the sample spans about 18,000 distinct CDR3 sequences, 50% being singletons. Treatment indicated: roughly ten-day PBMC culture with coronavirus spike peptide pools or control peptides (ViraFEST assay). Source material: CD4+ T cells from blood, cultured in vitro. The chain employs TRBV18 and TRBJ1-2, with 7 bases identical to TRBD1. The clonotype was recovered from a human donor who had recovered from COVID-19. CDR3 sequence: CASSPTGEDYGYTF. Here the CDR3 DNA reads TGTGCCAGCTCACCAACAGGGGAGGACTATGGCTACACCTTC.